This TCR beta chain was retrieved from a study of vaccination effects on CD4 cells after COVID-19. About the research overall: Two-dose vaccination with either BNT162b2 or mRNA-1273 was given to the participants.

Within the ViraFEST assay, antigen-specific CD4+ T cells underwent expansion with viral peptide pools prior to sequencing. The culture ran for 9 to 11 days, and then CD4+ T cells were isolated. None of these healthy vaccinees had been infected with SARS-CoV-2 before vaccination. Sequenced by immunoSEQ multiplex PCR; TCRdb stores in-frame clones only, minus some. Here the sample spans roughly 35,000 clones, around 73% being singletons. The CDR3 has 16 residues. The ends lost 4 bases at V and 5 bases at J; junction bases unmatched: 11. Germline CDR1 SGHNT, CDR2 YYREEE (reference sequence). As concerns this clone: Its cognate antigen is unknown.

This chain joins TRBV5-4 and TRBJ2-5; 10 nucleotides line up with TRBD2. This clonotype originated in a human donor who received a COVID-19 vaccine. This material consisted of CD4+ T cells from PBMCs cultured with HCoV-OC43 spike peptides, taken before COVID-19 vaccination. Subset: HCoV-OC43 spike overlapping peptide pool stimulation. Here the CDR3 reads CASSPSGRAGGETQYF. As DNA, the CDR3 is TGTGCCAGCAGCCCCAGCGGGAGGGCCGGTGGGGAGACCCAGTACTTC.